What follows are 31 T cell receptor beta chains derived from one specimen sequenced in a study of T cells in Graves' hyperthyroidism and ophthalmopathy. Amplification yielded TCR beta CDR3 regions, with RNA transcripts as the source. When the TCR CDR3 underwent first-round RT-PCR, the HTBI primer set was used. TCRdb recomputed calls from the multiplex PCR reads with MiXCR, one row per CDR3 protein. The sample holds 350,000 or so distinct CDR3 sequences, 15% to 20% seen once. Sample: blood. These receptors were taken from a middle-aged woman with Graves' ophthalmopathy.

This clonotype appeared many times. The chain uses TRBV30 and TRBJ1-1; D might be TRBD1 (6 bases). The ends were cut back, 4 bases at V and 5 bases at J, with 11 bases in the middle. Per germline, CDR1 GTSNPN and CDR2 SVGIG (reference sequence). This CDR3 comprises 12 residues. CDR3 sequence reads: CAWTGERTEAFF. Written as DNA, the CDR3 is TGTGCCTGGACAGGGGAGCGGACTGAAGCTTTCTTT.

This clonotype was counted many times. The chain is built from TRBV20-1 and TRBJ2-5; D may be TRBD2 (6 bases). This CDR3 is 14 amino acids long. Trimming pared 3 bases from V and 5 bases from J, leaving 16 bases between. Germline CDR1 reads DFQATT; CDR2 reads SNEGSKA (reference sequence). The CDR3 spells CSARESGVRETQYF. The CDR3 DNA sequence: TGCAGTGCTAGGGAGTCGGGAGTCAGGGAGACCCAGTACTTC.

The sample holds many counts of this clonotype. This CDR3 is CSARDWLRSRGAGYTF. For the CDR3, the DNA is TGCAGTGCTAGAGATTGGCTTAGATCCAGGGGCGCCGGCTACACCTTC. The chain recombines TRBV20-1 with TRBJ1-2, with D perhaps TRBD1 (6 bases). CDR3 length equals 16 residues. Per the germline V gene, CDR1 is DFQATT and CDR2 is SNEGSKA (reference sequence). V was cut by 0 bases and J by 8 bases, with 22 bases left in between.

This clonotype was counted many times. The chain recombines TRBV2 with TRBJ1-1; TRBD1 aligns across 7 bases. The length of the CDR3 is 15 residues. Germline assignment: CDR1 SNHLY and CDR2 FYNNEI. V lost 5 bases, J lost 1 base, and 7 bases stayed unmatched. The CDR3 nucleotides read TGTGCCAGCAGTATCACCGGGACAGCGAACACTGAAGCTTTCTTT. Its translation: CASSITGTANTEAFF.

This clonotype came up many times. This chain connects TRBV4-3 to TRBJ2-7; 10 bases line up with TRBD2. Trimming cost V 0 bases and J 3 bases; bases outside gene matches: 2. The CDR3 consists of 15 residues. CDR1 and CDR2 (germline): LGHNA, YSLEER. CDR3 in DNA: TGCGCCAGCAGCCAAGAGCTAGCGGGAGTCTACGAGCAGTACTTC. It translates to CASSQELAGVYEQYF.

Ten or more counts support this clonotype. The rearrangement links TRBV6-1 to TRBJ2-7, with 7 nucleotides matching TRBD2. With V trimmed by 4 bases and J by 5 bases, 11 bases remained unmatched. CDR1 and CDR2 (germline): MNHNS, SASEGT. There are 15 residues in the CDR3. The CDR3 sequence is CASSGPGLSSHEQYF. CDR3 bases: TGTGCCAGCAGTGGACCGGGACTATCAAGCCACGAGCAGTACTTC.

This clonotype was observed at least ten times. A much larger clonotype is one base distant, so this may be a read error. The chain employs TRBV7-2 and TRBJ2-7; D may correspond to TRBD1 or TRBD2 (5 bases each). The CDR3 has 13 residues. The germline V gene has CDR1 SGHTA and CDR2 FQGNSA. The CDR3 DNA follows: TGTGCCAGCAGCTTCCGGGACGGCTACGAGCGGTACTTC. Protein: CASSFRDGYERYF.

The table lists this clonotype with many counts. The V gene is TRBV19, the J gene TRBJ2-2, with D possibly TRBD2 on 5 matching bases. From germline, CDR1 is LNHDA and CDR2 SQIVND (reference sequence). V gave up 2 bases and J gave up 6 bases, with 22 bases separating them. CDR3 length: 18 amino acids. CDR3 bases: TGTGCCAGTAGTATAAGGACCTCCGGGATTCAGAGCTCCGGGGAGCTGTTTTTT. Amino acid sequence: CASSIRTSGIQSSGELFF.

The chain links TRBV15 to TRBJ2-2; 7 bases fit TRBD2. The germline gives CDR1 LNHNV, CDR2 YYDKDF (reference sequence). V trimming: 5 bases; J trimming: 3 bases; junction bases outside the gene matches: 15. The CDR3 has 18 amino acids. In DNA, the CDR3 is TGTGCCACCAGCTTCCCGACTAGCTCTTCCGCGGACACCGGGGAGCTGTTTTTT. Translation gives CATSFPTSSSADTGELFF.

The chain recombines TRBV24-1 with TRBJ1-1; the D gene is possibly TRBD1 (6 bases). V lost 3 bases and J 6 bases, leaving 10 bases between the germline ends. Looked up from germline, CDR1 is KGHDR and CDR2 is SFDVKD. The CDR3 runs 13 residues. The CDR3 spells CATSDTGIPEAFF. In DNA, the CDR3 is TGTGCCACCAGTGATACAGGGATCCCTGAAGCTTTCTTT.

This clonotype has a count of ten or more. CDR3 sequence (DNA): TGTGCCAGCAGCTTAGCCTCCCTCTCCTACGAGCAGTACTTC. This codes for CASSLASLSYEQYF. The V call is TRBV7-8, the J call TRBJ2-7; D unresolved. CDR3 size: 14 residues. Germline assignment: CDR1 SGHVS and CDR2 FQNEAQ. Trimming removed 0 bases at V and 0 bases at J, with 6 bases between.

This clonotype was seen repeatedly, ten times or more. The rearrangement links TRBV20-1 to TRBJ1-1, with D perhaps matching TRBD1 (5 bases). V was pared by 8 bases and J by 2 bases, with 12 bases between. The length of the CDR3 is 12 residues. CDR1 is DFQATT and CDR2 is SNEGSKA in the germline V gene (reference sequence). The CDR3 bases are TGCAGTACACCCCAGGGAAACACTGAAGCTTTCTTT. It encodes CSTPQGNTEAFF.

In its sample, this clonotype was seen many times. The chain is built from TRBV4-1 and TRBJ1-1; no definite D call. CDR3 length: 14 amino acids. The germline V and J ends were trimmed by 4 bases and 0 bases, with 9 bases remaining between them. Germline CDR1 reads MGHRA; CDR2 reads YSYEKL. Here the CDR3 DNA reads TGCGCCAGCAGCCGGATGACACTGAACACTGAAGCTTTCTTT. Protein product: CASSRMTLNTEAFF.

The genes are TRBV20-1 and TRBJ2-7; 8 bases map to TRBD2. This CDR3 has 14 residues. Germline CDR1 is DFQATT and CDR2 is SNEGSKA (reference sequence). J gave up 2 bases and V 5 bases, and 8 bases lay outside the gene matches. CDR3 sequence (DNA): TGCAGTGCTCCCTTAGCGGGACGACCCTACGAGCAGTACTTC. It codes for CSAPLAGRPYEQYF.

In this sample, this clonotype turned up a few times. V usage is TRBV20-1 and J usage is TRBJ1-1; D remains unclear. Per the germline V gene, CDR1 is DFQATT and CDR2 is SNEGSKA (reference sequence). Trimming pared 6 bases from V and 1 base from J, leaving 12 bases between. CDR3 length: 13 residues. CDR3 sequence: CSAPLTGNTEAFF. CDR3 nucleotide sequence: TGCAGTGCCCCCCTGACGGGGAACACTGAAGCTTTCTTT.

This clonotype has more than one count but fewer than ten. At one end the junction does not follow the germline gene, possibly because of a read error. V usage is TRBV6-1 and J usage is TRBJ1-3; no definite D call. This CDR3 has 12 amino acids. Germline V lookup: CDR1 MNHNS, CDR2 SASEGT. The CDR3 region is CASTGPGNTISF. The CDR3 DNA reads as TGTGCCAGCACGGGTCCTGGAAACACCATATCTTTT.

This clonotype came up many times. The chain combines TRBV9 with TRBJ2-5, with 8 bases lining up with TRBD1. Per the germline V gene, CDR1 is SGDLS and CDR2 is YYNGEE. With V trimmed by 4 bases and J by 4 bases, 6 bases remained unmatched. This CDR3 is built from 14 residues. In DNA form, the CDR3 reads TGTGCCAGCAGCACCACAGGGGGAAGAGAGACCCAGTACTTC. Its translation is CASSTTGGRETQYF.

This clonotype was counted at least ten times. The chain has TRBV10-3 and TRBJ2-7; a possible D gene is TRBD2 (5 bases). CDR3 length equals 14 residues. V dropped 0 bases and J dropped 7 bases, with 13 bases sitting between them. Germline V gene sequence: CDR1 ENHRY, CDR2 SYGVKD. CDR3 nucleotides: TGTGCCATCAGTGAGTCGGCTGGGAGAGGGGAGCAGTACTTC. Protein sequence: CAISESAGRGEQYF.

J is TRBJ2-2 and V is TRBV27; D call uncertain. CDR3 length: 13 residues. In germline, CDR1 is MNHEY, CDR2 SMNVEV (reference sequence). With 5 bases removed from V and 8 bases from J, the gap between germline ends came to 12 bases. In nucleotides, the CDR3 is TGTGCCAGCAGTCATTTTGGAAGGGGGGAGCTGTTTTTT. This gives the protein CASSHFGRGELFF.

There are many counts of this clonotype. The genes are TRBV6-1 and TRBJ2-7; D uncertain. The CDR3 length is 15 residues. V dropped 4 bases and J dropped 6 bases, with 19 bases sitting between them. Germline V CDR1 and CDR2: MNHNS, SASEGT. The CDR3 region has the DNA TGTGCCAGCAGTGTGGTTTCGGATCTTCGGGTCGAGCAGTACTTC. It encodes CASSVVSDLRVEQYF.

This clonotype was picked up many times. V is TRBV6-5 and J is TRBJ2-7; D ambiguous. In germline, CDR1 is MNHEY, CDR2 SVGAGI. V lost 2 bases to trimming and J lost 6 bases, with 8 bases between them. The CDR3 covers 12 residues. In DNA, the CDR3 is TGTGCCAGCAGTTACGGGGAAGGCGAGCAGTACTTC. This gives the protein CASSYGEGEQYF.

The table lists this clonotype with many counts. V usage is TRBV20-1 and J usage is TRBJ2-2, with D possibly matching TRBD1 (6 bases). The V end was cut by 4 bases, the J end by 7 bases, with 7 bases between. Per germline, CDR1 DFQATT and CDR2 SNEGSKA (reference sequence). The CDR3 is made up of 11 amino acids. CDR3 sequence reads: CSATGDGELFF. CDR3 DNA: TGCAGTGCTACAGGGGACGGGGAGCTGTTTTTT.

This clonotype has a count of ten or more. This rearrangement joins TRBV20-1 to TRBJ1-1; D gene uncertain. The germline gives CDR1 DFQATT, CDR2 SNEGSKA (reference sequence). Trimming stripped 1 base from V and 7 bases from J, with 10 bases between. The CDR3 is 12 amino acids. In DNA, the CDR3 is TGCAGTGCTAGAGGGGGTAACTATGAAGCTTTCTTT. Residues: CSARGGNYEAFF.

The chain links TRBV20-1 to TRBJ2-7, with D perhaps being TRBD1 or TRBD2 (6 bases each). The CDR3 extends over 12 amino acids. Trimming took off 3 bases at V and 6 bases at J, with 12 bases between the two ends. Germline V gives CDR1 DFQATT, CDR2 SNEGSKA (reference sequence). CDR3 loop: CSASGGPSEQYF. CDR3 in DNA: TGCAGTGCTAGCGGGGGCCCTTCCGAGCAGTACTTC.

This clonotype was recorded many times. V usage is TRBV4-1 and J usage is TRBJ2-2, with TRBD1 identical over 8 bases. The CDR3 runs to 13 residues. V dropped 4 bases and J dropped 7; count of bases not matched to a gene: 2. The germline gives CDR1 MGHRA, CDR2 YSYEKL. The CDR3 protein is CASSRTGLGELFF. As DNA, the CDR3 is TGCGCCAGCAGCCGGACAGGGCTCGGGGAGCTGTTTTTT.

This clonotype appeared a few times. One base away lies a much larger clone, so this may be a sequencing read error. This CDR3 fails to terminate in the conserved phenylalanine or tryptophan, so it likely reflects a read error. V usage is TRBV19 and J usage is TRBJ1-5, with 8 bases identical to TRBD1. Germline V gene lookup returns CDR1 LNHDA and CDR2 SQIVND (reference sequence). The CDR3 runs 15 residues. Losses at the gene ends were 7 bases for V and 3 bases for J; bases not matched to a gene: 8. Here the CDR3 reads CASTQDRGFNQPQHS. The CDR3 DNA sequence: TGTGCCAGTACCCAAGACAGGGGATTCAATCAGCCCCAGCATTCT.

The sample holds many counts of this clonotype. The chain is built from TRBV12-3 or TRBV12-4 and TRBJ1-5; possible D gene TRBD1, 6 bases. Trimming took off 2 bases at V and 5 bases at J, with 13 bases between the two ends. The CDR3 is 15 residues long. The DNA for the CDR3 is TGTGCCAGCAGTTTATCGGGGGGGCGTTATCAGCCCCAGCATTTT. Encoded protein: CASSLSGGRYQPQHF.

This clonotype was found many times. V and J are TRBV30 and TRBJ2-2; D not resolved. The germline gives CDR1 GTSNPN, CDR2 SVGIG (reference sequence). This CDR3 spans 16 amino acids. V lost 2 bases, J lost 5 bases, and 18 bases lay in between. The CDR3, as DNA: TGTGCCTGGAGTTCTTCCCTCCATGGAATGACCGGGGAGCTGTTTTTT. The encoded protein is CAWSSSLHGMTGELFF.

This clonotype was detected ten times or more. The CDR3 reads CAIRGQGTEAFF. CDR3 DNA: TGTGCCATCAGGGGGCAGGGGACTGAAGCTTTCTTT. This chain connects TRBV10-3 to TRBJ1-1; tentative D call: TRBD1 (6 bases). V lost 6 bases and J lost 5, with 10 bases in between. CDR1 ENHRY and CDR2 SYGVKD come from the germline V gene. The CDR3 is 12 amino acids.

In its sample, this clonotype was seen a few times. The chain links TRBV12-5 to TRBJ2-2, with a weak D call TRBD1 (6 bases). This CDR3 has 16 residues. From germline, CDR1 is LGHNT and CDR2 FRNRAP. Trimming stripped 6 bases from V and 1 base from J, with 15 bases between. The CDR3 here is CASGATRGLNTGELFF. The CDR3 DNA reads TGTGCTAGTGGGGCAACCAGGGGTCTGAACACCGGGGAGCTGTTTTTT.

This clonotype was counted ten times or more. The chain carries TRBV28 and TRBJ2-2, with a weak D call TRBD2 (5 bases). In germline, CDR1 is MDHEN, CDR2 SYDVKM. This CDR3 comprises 13 residues. Trimming stripped 6 bases from V and 4 bases from J, with 9 bases between. The CDR3 reads CASRTTLTGELFF. The CDR3, as DNA: TGTGCCAGCAGGACTACCCTCACCGGGGAGCTGTTTTTT.